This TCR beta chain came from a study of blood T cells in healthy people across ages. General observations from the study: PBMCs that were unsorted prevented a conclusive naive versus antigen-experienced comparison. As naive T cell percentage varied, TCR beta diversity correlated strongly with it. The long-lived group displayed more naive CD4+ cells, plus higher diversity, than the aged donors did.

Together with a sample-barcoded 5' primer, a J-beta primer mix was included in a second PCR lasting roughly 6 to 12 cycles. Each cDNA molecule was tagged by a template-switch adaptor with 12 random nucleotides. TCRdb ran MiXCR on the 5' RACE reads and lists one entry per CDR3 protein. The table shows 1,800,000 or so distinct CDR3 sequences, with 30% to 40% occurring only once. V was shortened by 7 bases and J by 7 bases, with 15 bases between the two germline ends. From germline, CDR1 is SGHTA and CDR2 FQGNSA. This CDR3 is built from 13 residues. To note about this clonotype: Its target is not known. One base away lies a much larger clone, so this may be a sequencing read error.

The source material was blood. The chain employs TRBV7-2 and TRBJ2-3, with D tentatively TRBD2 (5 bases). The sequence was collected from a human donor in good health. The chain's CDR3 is CASNLDSRYTQYF. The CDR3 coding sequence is TGTGCCAGCAACTTGGACTCCAGGTATACGCAGTATTTT.